This T cell receptor beta chain emerged from a study of blood T cell repertoires in COVID-19. Whole-study context: COVID-19 samples, acute and convalescent, were from the United States, Italy and Spain. PBMCs, B-cell-depleted T cells, or T cells were the source of the cDNA or gDNA that made up the material.

As originally analysed: Amplifying reference gene primers gave estimates of nucleated cell counts. TCRdb's copy holds only in-frame clones and misses some; the assay was immunoSEQ multiplex PCR. V, J and clone size are taken as reported in that table, and D and trimming were inferred from the DNA itself. The sample contains about 240,000 clones, approximately 86% of which appear only once. This clone was found a few times. This CDR3 comprises 15 residues. Germline V gene lookup returns CDR1 SGHRS and CDR2 YFSETQ. V gave up 4 bases and J gave up 5 bases, with 19 bases separating them. Sample: peripheral blood. The rearrangement links TRBV5-1 to TRBJ2-7, with D possibly being TRBD2 (6 bases). This TCR was recovered from a woman in her 30s with acute or convalescent COVID-19. Written as DNA, the CDR3 is TGCGCCAGCAGCCCTGCGGGACTTATAGTTAACGAGCAGTACTTC. Translating gives CASSPAGLIVNEQYF. Looking up the rest from reference TRBV5-1 and TRBJ2-7 gives the full variable domain: KAGVTQTPRYLIKTRGQQVTLSCSPISGHRSVSWYQQTPGQGLQFLFEYFSETQRNKGNFPGRFSGRQFSNSRSEMNVSTLELGDSALYLCASSPAGLIVNEQYFGPGTRLTVT.